The rows below give T cell receptor beta chains drawn from one sample of a study of shared clonotypes between healthy human individuals. The repertoire was sequenced with immunoSEQ multiplex PCR; TCRdb's copy has only in-frame clones and lacks some. The data show roughly 2 million clones, with less than 95% seen just once and 1.1% held by the top ten. The source material was naive CD8+ T cells sorted from blood. Source of these receptors: a man between 18 and 29 years old in good health. The CDR3 runs from the conserved cysteine through the conserved F or W. A D gene is named only where the DNA matches it firmly. Size is omitted from some rows. Given values are once, few, many or a class for expanded clones.

CDR3 length	V gene	D gene	J gene	clone size	CDR3 protein	CDR3 DNA
13	TRBV9	-	TRBJ2-7	-	CASSTYGSYEQYF	TGTGCCAGCAGCACATACGGTTCCTACGAGCAGTACTTC
12	TRBV9	-	TRBJ2-7	-	CASSVGEGEQYF	TGTGCCAGCAGCGTAGGTGAGGGCGAGCAGTACTTC
13	TRBV6-5	-	TRBJ1-2	-	CASSYSQGDGYTF	TGTGCCAGCAGTTACTCCCAGGGTGATGGCTACACCTTC
14	TRBV7-9	-	TRBJ2-1	-	CASIRVDKNNEQFF	TGTGCCTCGATTCGGGTCGATAAAAACAATGAGCAGTTCTTC
11	TRBV7-9	-	TRBJ2-4	-	CASSSLNIQYF	TGTGCCAGCAGCTCTCTAAACATTCAGTACTTC
15	TRBV6-1	-	TRBJ1-1	-	CASTFGGAGNTEAFF	TGTGCCAGCACCTTCGGGGGCGCGGGAAACACTGAAGCTTTCTTT
15	TRBV19	-	TRBJ2-1	-	CASSMAGVTYNEQFF	TGTGCCAGTAGTATGGCTGGCGTAACCTACAATGAGCAGTTCTTC
13	TRBV6-5	-	TRBJ2-7	-	CASSRGLSYEQYF	TGTGCCAGCAGTCGCGGGCTATCCTACGAGCAGTACTTC
15	TRBV5-4	TRBD2	TRBJ2-3	-	CASSLRWDYSDTQYF	TGTGCCAGCAGCTTGCGCTGGGACTACTCAGATACGCAGTATTTT
14	TRBV6-6	-	TRBJ1-3	-	CASAQQGRLDTIYF	TGTGCCAGTGCCCAGCAGGGACGGTTGGACACCATATATTTT
15	TRBV2	TRBD1	TRBJ2-7	-	CASSWTGTGSYEQYF	TGTGCCAGCAGCTGGACCGGGACAGGGTCCTACGAGCAGTACTTC
14	TRBV27	TRBD1	TRBJ1-2	-	CASSPGQGNYGYTF	TGTGCCAGCAGTCCGGGACAGGGCAACTATGGCTACACCTTC
14	TRBV15	-	TRBJ2-1	-	CATSRDGPNNEQFF	TGTGCCACCAGCAGAGATGGGCCCAACAATGAGCAGTTCTTC
13	TRBV6-1	-	TRBJ2-7	-	CASSGRNSYEQYF	TGTGCCAGCAGTGGGCGCAATTCCTACGAGCAGTACTTC
15	TRBV4-1	-	TRBJ2-1	-	CASSQVSSADNEQFF	TGCGCCAGCAGCCAAGTCTCCTCGGCGGACAATGAGCAGTTCTTC
12	TRBV2	-	TRBJ2-1	-	CASSLMYNEQFF	TGTGCCAGCAGTTTGATGTACAATGAGCAGTTCTTC
16	TRBV7-2	-	TRBJ2-7	-	CASSPPPGSSDYEQYF	TGTGCCAGCAGCCCCCCCCCGGGGTCCTCGGACTACGAGCAGTACTTC
13	TRBV7-9	-	TRBJ1-6	-	CASSSGTNSPLHF	TGTGCCAGCAGCTCAGGGACCAATTCACCCCTCCACTTT
15	TRBV13	TRBD1	TRBJ2-7	-	CASSSRDRGPYEQYF	TGTGCCAGCAGCTCGAGGGACAGGGGGCCTTACGAGCAGTACTTC
13	TRBV6-1	-	TRBJ2-7	-	CASRFPTGYEQYF	TGTGCCAGCAGATTCCCGACAGGCTACGAGCAGTACTTC
15	TRBV4-3	-	TRBJ2-7	-	CASSQDRGVQYEQYF	TGCGCCAGCAGCCAAGATAGGGGTGTTCAATACGAGCAGTACTTC
15	TRBV15	-	TRBJ2-1	-	CATSSSDSSYNEQFF	TGTGCCACCAGCAGTAGCGATAGCTCCTACAATGAGCAGTTCTTC
15	TRBV10-1	TRBD2	TRBJ2-1	-	CASSEFGLAGNEQFF	TGCGCCAGCAGTGAGTTCGGACTAGCCGGGAATGAGCAGTTCTTC
12	TRBV29-1	-	TRBJ2-7	-	CSVSTLLYEQYF	TGCAGCGTTAGTACACTTCTCTACGAGCAGTACTTC
15	TRBV2	TRBD2	TRBJ2-1	-	CASSDDPSGANEQFF	TGTGCCAGCAGTGATGACCCTAGCGGCGCCAATGAGCAGTTCTTC
13	TRBV5-1	-	TRBJ1-1	once	CASSSPGVTEAFF	TGCGCCAGCAGTTCGCCCGGTGTGACTGAAGCTTTCTTT